This TCR beta chain emerged from a study of blood T cell repertoires in COVID-19. In the study overall: COVID-19 samples collected from the United States, Italy and Spain covered acute and convalescent phases.

CDR1 and CDR2 (germline): SGHTA, FQGTGA. Trimming pared 2 bases from V and 5 bases from J, leaving 15 bases between. The CDR3 is 15 residues long. In the original workflow: The authors estimated nucleated cell counts from reference gene primer amplification. Here immunoSEQ multiplex PCR was the method, and the copy in TCRdb shows in-frame clones only, minus some. The V and J calls and clone size were taken over from that table, and D and trimming were inferred from the DNA. The repertoire holds 200,000 or so clones, less than 90% seen once, with just over 2.5% in the top ten. Sequencing input: PBMCs or T cells enriched from blood (not recorded which). The TCR sequence derives from a woman in her twenties or thirties who had recovered from COVID-19. This rearrangement joins TRBV7-3 to TRBJ2-5; D gene ambiguous. Here the CDR3 reads CASSLSGPGDETQYF. The DNA of the CDR3 is TGTGCCAGCAGCTTATCCGGCCCCGGAGATGAGACCCAGTACTTC.